This T cell receptor beta chain is from a study of T-cell memory formation after mild COVID-19. Study-wide background: TCR clusters were largely donor specific.

The CDR3 consists of 13 residues. Germline V CDR1 and CDR2: LGHDT, YNNKEL (reference sequence). Between the trimmed V and J ends, which lost 5 bases and 9 bases, there was a span of 16 bases. Constant-segment primers were used for 5'RACE, and the resulting TCR alpha and TCR beta cDNA libraries carried sample barcodes and UMIs. TCRdb recomputed calls from the 5' RACE reads with MiXCR, one row per CDR3 protein. There are roughly 450,000 distinct CDR3 sequences in the sample; about 20% occur only once, and about 12% lies in the top ten. The sequence came from an adult woman who had mild COVID-19 (a few samples of this study predate the infection). Cell type and time point are not known. Sequencing was carried out using PBMCs or a T cell subset sorted from them (not recorded which). The genes are TRBV3-1 and TRBJ1-2; D remains ambiguous. The CDR3 coding sequence is TGTGCCAGCAGCACAAGCCCTGGAAGGAGCTACACCTTC. Its translation is CASSTSPGRSYTF.